Included here is one T cell receptor (beta chain) sequence, with context. Its antigen is not identified. PCR used 60 Vbeta primers and 13 Jbeta primers. This table comes from immunoSEQ multiplex PCR, and its TCRdb copy is limited to in-frame clones, with some not included. Its table records around 70,000 clones. This record belongs to a study of cytomegalovirus exposure and HLA in healthy donors. The V segment lost 4 bases and the J segment 2 bases; nucleotides outside the gene matches: 9. Germline V CDR1 and CDR2: MDHEN, SYDVKM. The CDR3 runs 16 residues. Study-level findings and limits: Later analysis suggested links between common viral pathogens and several top significant clusters. When a later analysis compared HLA-associated TCR beta chains with equally common others, the HLA-associated chains turned out to be more clonally expanded and to have lower generation probabilities.

V gene TRBV28 combines with J gene TRBJ1-2; TRBD1 aligns across 8 bases. This TCR derives from a female donor in good health and CMV-seropositive. Sample: PBMCs. For the CDR3, the DNA is TGTGCCAGCAGTTCCGGACAGGGCCCTTGGAACTATGGCTACACCTTC. Its translation is CASSSGQGPWNYGYTF.